This T cell receptor (beta chain) is from a study of blood T cell repertoires in COVID-19. Study-level information: The origin of the acute and convalescent COVID-19 samples was the United States, Italy and Spain. T cells, B-cell-depleted T cells, or PBMCs supplied cDNA or gDNA.

TCRdb's table, derived via immunoSEQ multiplex PCR, lists solely in-frame clones and lacks some. Of some 390,000 clones detected, about 91% appear once; the ten largest clones hold about 1.6%. Looked up from germline, CDR1 is MDHEN and CDR2 is SYDVKM. The ends were cut back, 6 bases at V and 4 bases at J, with 21 bases in the middle. This CDR3 spans 16 amino acids. The sequenced material came from peripheral blood. This TCR was sampled from a middle-aged woman with COVID-19, enrolled during active disease. This chain uses TRBV28 with TRBJ1-1, with D possibly TRBD1 on 5 matching bases. The CDR3 sequence is CASSPGWGVGFTEAFF. For the CDR3, the DNA is TGTGCCAGCAGCCCTGGTTGGGGGGTGGGTTTCACTGAAGCTTTCTTT.